The 12 T cell receptor beta chains in this list originate from one sample, sequenced in a study of T cells in Graves' hyperthyroidism and ophthalmopathy. From RNA transcripts, TCR beta CDR3 regions were amplified. In the first-round RT-PCR of the TCR CDR3, the HTBI primer set was used. TCRdb ran MiXCR on the multiplex PCR reads and lists one entry per CDR3 protein. The sample consists of 250,000 to 300,000 distinct CDR3 sequences, around a fifth of them appearing once. Sequences were obtained from blood. These receptors were collected from a man aged 50-59 years with Graves' ophthalmopathy.

This clonotype came up a few times. This chain joins TRBV2 and TRBJ1-5; no definite D call. Between the trimmed V and J ends, which lost 10 bases and 3 bases, there was a span of 16 bases. Germline V gene sequence: CDR1 SNHLY, CDR2 FYNNEI. The CDR3 runs 14 residues. The CDR3 sequence: CATRGDGNNQPQHF. CDR3 coding DNA: TGTGCCACCAGAGGTGACGGTAACAATCAGCCCCAGCATTTT.

The table lists this clonotype with many counts. The chain uses TRBV28 and TRBJ1-6; D unclear. The CDR3 spans 16 residues. Trimming stripped 7 bases from V and 10 bases from J, with 23 bases between. The germline V gene has CDR1 MDHEN and CDR2 SYDVKM. The CDR3 DNA follows: TGTGCCAGCAACATTAACCTGGGAGGAAAGGGATCACCCCTCCACTTT. It specifies CASNINLGGKGSPLHF.

There are many counts of this clonotype. This rearrangement joins TRBV20-1 to TRBJ2-3, with D possibly matching TRBD1 (5 bases). Germline V gives CDR1 DFQATT, CDR2 SNEGSKA (reference sequence). The CDR3 length is 12 residues. Trimming took 4 bases from V and 2 from J, leaving 7 bases between them. The CDR3 coding sequence is TGCAGTGCTACAGGGTTCACAGATACGCAGTATTTT. It specifies CSATGFTDTQYF.

CDR3 nucleotide sequence: TGTGCCACCAGTGATTCCGGGGCGGCCAAAAACATTCAGTACTTC. This gives the protein CATSDSGAAKNIQYF. This chain joins TRBV24-1 and TRBJ2-4; possibly TRBD1 or TRBD2 for D (5 bases each). Trimming took 2 bases from V and 1 from J, leaving 8 bases between them. Per germline, CDR1 KGHDR and CDR2 SFDVKD. The CDR3 has 15 residues.

Of note for this clonotype: One end of the junction fails to match germline, which may point to a read error. V is TRBV7-3 and J is TRBJ2-3; 7 bases match TRBD2. The CDR3 sequence is 14 residues long. Germline V gene data show CDR1 as SGHTA and CDR2 as FQGTGA. CDR3 loop: CAGSLAGGTDTQYF. The CDR3 DNA reads as TGTGCCGGCAGTCTCGCGGGGGGCACAGATACGCAGTATTTT.

At least ten counts were recorded for this clonotype. The V and J genes are TRBV27 and TRBJ1-4; no clear D gene. V gave up 8 bases and J gave up 0 bases, with 10 bases separating them. Germline values: CDR1 MNHEY, CDR2 SMNVEV (reference sequence). The CDR3 totals 14 residues. The CDR3 DNA sequence: TGTGCCAGCGGGGTTTGGGCAACTAATGAAAAACTGTTTTTT. Its translation is CASGVWATNEKLFF.

This clonotype was counted ten times or more. The genes are TRBV5-1 and TRBJ2-3; D not certain. This CDR3 contains 15 residues. CDR1 is SGHRS, CDR2 YFSETQ, per germline. The V end was cut by 2 bases, the J end by 0 bases, with 10 bases between. CDR3 bases: TGCGCCAGCAGCTTAACTGAACGGAGCACAGATACGCAGTATTTT. Protein sequence: CASSLTERSTDTQYF.

This clonotype showed up just a few times. The gene calls are TRBV6-1 and TRBJ2-2; 7 positions agree with TRBD1. The V gene end was trimmed by 8 bases and the J gene end by 0 bases; junction bases not matched to a gene: 6. CDR1 MNHNS and CDR2 SASEGT come from the germline V gene. The CDR3 length is 15 residues. CDR3 sequence reads: CASCHGTANTGELFF. The DNA for the CDR3 is TGTGCCAGCTGCCACGGGACAGCGAACACCGGGGAGCTGTTTTTT.

This clonotype was recorded a few times. The genes are TRBV20-1 and TRBJ2-2, with D perhaps matching TRBD1 (6 bases). CDR3 size: 16 residues. Deletions cut 4 bases from V and 2 bases from J, with 17 bases between. Germline V lookup: CDR1 DFQATT, CDR2 SNEGSKA (reference sequence). The CDR3 here is CSAKTFRTENTGELFF. CDR3 in DNA: TGCAGTGCTAAAACCTTCCGGACAGAAAACACCGGGGAGCTGTTTTTT.

V gene TRBV27 combines with J gene TRBJ2-3; the D gene is possibly TRBD2 (6 bases). Trimming shortened V by 6 bases and J by 8 bases, and 12 bases separated the two germline ends. The CDR3 totals 12 residues. Per the germline V gene, CDR1 is MNHEY and CDR2 is SMNVEV (reference sequence). This chain's CDR3 is CASRPLGGTQYF. CDR3 coding DNA: TGTGCCAGCAGACCTCTCGGGGGTACGCAGTATTTT.

This clonotype was detected a few times. This sequence joins TRBV7-9 and TRBJ1-2; D uncertain. The germline gives CDR1 SEHNR, CDR2 FQNEAQ (reference sequence). Between the trimmed V and J ends, which lost 5 bases and 8 bases, there was a span of 15 bases. The CDR3 sequence is 13 residues long. The CDR3 region is CASSNGPAGGYTF. CDR3 DNA: TGTGCCAGCAGCAATGGACCGGCTGGGGGCTACACCTTC.

The chain is built from TRBV28 and TRBJ2-5; TRBD1 agrees at 10 bases. J lost 5 bases, V lost 4 bases, and 4 bases had no gene match. This CDR3 spans 14 amino acids. Germline-derived CDR1 and CDR2 are MDHEN and SYDVKM. CDR3 protein: CASSSTGGWETQYF. CDR3 DNA: TGTGCCAGCAGTTCGACAGGGGGCTGGGAGACCCAGTACTTC. Complete variable domain (other parts from reference TRBV28 and TRBJ2-5): DVKVTQSSRYLVKRTGEKVFLECVQDMDHENMFWYRQDPGLGLRLIYFSYDVKMKEKGDIPEGYSVSREKKERFSLILESASTNQTSMYLCASSSTGGWETQYFGPGTRLLVL.